This TCR beta chain was retrieved from a study of T cell changes during pregnancy in multiple sclerosis. This clone was recorded once. The protocol was immunoSEQ multiplex PCR, while the TCRdb copy is restricted to in-frame clones and leaves out a portion. This table holds nearly 70,000 clones, approximately 90% found once. Sequencing was performed on peripheral blood, taken in the second trimester of pregnancy. The receptor was isolated from a female donor in good health, enrolled as a control in a pregnancy study.

CDR3 amino acids: CAWSAVTGSRIGYTF. DNA of the CDR3: TGTGCCTGGAGCGCCGTTACCGGGAGCCGTATTGGCTACACCTTC. The chain links TRBV30 to TRBJ1-2; no reliable D call. V was shortened by 3 bases and J by 7 bases, with 21 bases between the two germline ends. The CDR3 covers 15 residues. Germline assignment: CDR1 GTSNPN and CDR2 SVGIG (reference sequence).